This entry lists 21 T cell receptor beta chains sequenced from one sample in a study of blood T cells in healthy people across ages. Using a J-beta primer mix together with a sample-barcoded 5' primer, a second PCR was run for about 6 to 11 cycles. Via MiXCR, TCRdb re-called the 5' RACE reads, giving one row per CDR3 protein. This table has more than 500,000 distinct CDR3 sequences, about 27% appearing once. The data also belong to a second study, concerning T cells of mothers and their children.

Sequencing used blood. Every receptor here comes from a boy aged 2 to 9 in good health.

The rearrangement uses TRBV20-1 and TRBJ2-3, with 16 bases matching TRBD2. Germline-derived CDR1 and CDR2 are DFQATT and SNEGSKA (reference sequence). CDR3 length: 18 residues. With 5 bases clipped from V and 0 bases from J, the junction kept 8 bases outside the gene matches. CDR3 bases: TGCAGTGCTTCTTCGGGACTAGCGGGAGGGCCTAGCACAGATACGCAGTATTTT. Translated, it gives CSASSGLAGGPSTDTQYF.

The CDR3 coding sequence is TGTGCCACCAGCAGAGTTGGGAGTGAAGCTTTCTTT. Translated, it gives CATSRVGSEAFF. V usage is TRBV15 and J usage is TRBJ1-1, with D unresolved. This CDR3 is built from 12 residues. V gave up 1 base and J gave up 7 bases, with 7 bases separating them. Germline values: CDR1 LNHNV, CDR2 YYDKDF (reference sequence).

This clonotype was detected only a few times. The CDR3 bases are TGCAGCGCCCTAACCTCGGACAGATCTGGAAACACCATATATTTT. Amino acids: CSALTSDRSGNTIYF. The chain joins TRBV29-1 to TRBJ1-3, with a possible D match to TRBD1 (6 bases). This CDR3 contains 15 residues. With 7 bases removed from V and 1 base from J, the gap between germline ends came to 17 bases. CDR1 and CDR2 (germline): SQVTM, ANQGSEA.

This chain uses TRBV20-1 with TRBJ1-1; perhaps TRBD1 as D (6 bases). Trimming cost V 1 base and J 2 bases, with 14 bases left between them. Germline CDR1 and CDR2: DFQATT and SNEGSKA (reference sequence). CDR3 length equals 15 residues. In DNA, the CDR3 is TGCAGTGCTAGAGTCCCCAGGGGAGTTAACACTGAAGCTTTCTTT. Translated, it gives CSARVPRGVNTEAFF.

Comments on this clonotype: Sequence at one end of the junction differs from germline and may be a read error. The J gene is TRBJ2-7, the V gene TRBV12-3 or TRBV12-4; 7 bases fit TRBD1. This CDR3 contains 14 residues. CDR3 sequence: CAGSKSGQSYEQYF. CDR3 coding DNA: TGTGCCGGCAGTAAATCGGGACAGTCCTACGAGCAGTACTTC.

Of note for this clonotype: This may be a read error: a much more frequent sequence differs by one nucleotide. The chain couples TRBV20-1 to TRBJ2-5, with 10 bases fitting TRBD2. V shed 1 base, J shed 1 base, and the junction held 9 bases outside the gene matches. Germline V gene sequence: CDR1 DFQATT, CDR2 SNEGSKA (reference sequence). CDR3 size: 17 residues. CDR3 amino acids: CSARGASGSAVQETQYF. CDR3 nucleotide sequence: TGCAGTGCTAGAGGGGCTAGCGGGAGCGCCGTCCAAGAGACCCAGTACTTC.

This chain links TRBV3-1 with TRBJ2-5, with TRBD2 matching over 9 bases. Germline V CDR1 and CDR2: LGHDT, YNNKEL (reference sequence). The CDR3 is made up of 16 amino acids. The trim removed 4 bases at V and 4 bases at J, leaving 10 bases unmatched. The CDR3 reads CASSPLTSLAGETQYF. The CDR3, as DNA: TGTGCCAGCAGCCCCCTCACCTCACTAGCGGGAGAGACCCAGTACTTC.

The rearrangement uses TRBV12-3 or TRBV12-4 and TRBJ2-3, with a tentative D call TRBD2 (6 bases). The CDR3 totals 15 residues. The V end was cut by 6 bases, the J end by 6 bases, with 19 bases between. CDR3 protein: CASSPGSGLGDTQYF. The CDR3 DNA reads as TGTGCCAGCAGCCCTGGTAGCGGTCTTGGGGATACGCAGTATTTT.

This clonotype was observed a few times. V usage is TRBV2 and J usage is TRBJ2-7; D gene uncertain. This CDR3 region has 11 residues. Germline CDR1 and CDR2: SNHLY and FYNNEI. The V end was cut by 0 bases, the J end by 3 bases, with 0 bases between. The CDR3 DNA reads TGTGCCAGCAGTGAAGCCTACGAGCAGTACTTC. This translates into CASSEAYEQYF. Variable domain in full (rest from reference TRBV2 and TRBJ2-7): EPEVTQTPSHQVTQMGQEVILRCVPISNHLYFYWYRQILGQKVEFLVSFYNNEISEKSEIFDDQFSVERPDGSNFTLKIRSTKLEDSAMYFCASSEAYEQYFGPGTRLTVT.

This clonotype was recorded a few times. The chain has TRBV4-1 and TRBJ1-1, with a tentative D call TRBD1 (6 bases). The CDR3 has 14 residues. CDR1 and CDR2 (germline): MGHRA, YSYEKL. Between the trimmed V and J ends, which lost 1 base and 10 bases, there was a span of 16 bases. CDR3 DNA sequence: TGCGCCAGCAGCCAAGCCCGGGGGGGCAGCGGAGCTTTCTTT. It translates to CASSQARGGSGAFF.

This clonotype was detected only a few times. The gene calls are TRBV12-3 or TRBV12-4 and TRBJ2-1; D perhaps matches TRBD1 (6 bases). The CDR3 contains 12 residues. The V end lost 5 bases, the J end lost 10 bases, and 12 bases lay between the germline ends. CDR3 protein: CASSASQGEQFF. The CDR3 bases are TGTGCCAGCAGTGCTAGCCAGGGGGAGCAGTTCTTC.

This clonotype has just a few counts. The gene calls are TRBV6-2 or TRBV6-3 and TRBJ2-2, with 7 bases matching TRBD2. There are 18 residues in the CDR3. With V trimmed by 4 bases and J by 1 base, 12 bases remained unmatched. The germline V gene has CDR1 MNHEY and CDR2 SVGEGT. Written as DNA, the CDR3 is TGTGCCAGCAGTTTCAGACCTTTGAGCGGGAAGAACACCGGGGAGCTGTTTTTT. This translates into CASSFRPLSGKNTGELFF.

This clonotype was seen only a few times. The chain links TRBV12-3 or TRBV12-4 to TRBJ2-7, with D unresolved. Trimming removed 7 bases at V and 3 bases at J, with 16 bases between. The CDR3 has 14 residues. CDR3 nucleotide sequence: TGTGCCAGCAACAACAAAAAGGGCGACTACGAGCAGTACTTC. Protein sequence: CASNNKKGDYEQYF.

This clonotype occurred a few times. The chain joins TRBV4-1 to TRBJ2-5; D gene ambiguous. Germline V gene data show CDR1 as MGHRA and CDR2 as YSYEKL. Deletions cut 4 bases from V and 4 bases from J, with 16 bases between. This CDR3 spans 15 amino acids. The DNA for the CDR3 is TGCGCCAGCAGCCCCTCGATGGGGTCGGGAGAGACCCAGTACTTC. Translation: CASSPSMGSGETQYF.

This clonotype was picked up a small number of times. The V and J genes are TRBV7-2 and TRBJ2-2; 9 bases line up with TRBD2. Unmatched junction bases numbered 6, after V lost 1 base and J lost 6 bases. Germline CDR1 reads SGHTA; CDR2 reads FQGNSA. This CDR3 is built from 16 residues. In nucleotides, the CDR3 is TGTGCCAGCAGCTTAGACCCTAGCGGGATAGCCGGGGAGCTGTTTTTT. As protein: CASSLDPSGIAGELFF.

The chain joins TRBV5-1 to TRBJ2-3; TRBD2 matches 8 bases. The ends lost 0 bases at V and 3 bases at J; junction bases unmatched: 6. In germline, CDR1 is SGHRS, CDR2 YFSETQ. The CDR3 extends over 16 amino acids. The CDR3 region has the DNA TGCGCCAGCAGCTTGGTGGTGACTAGCGAAACAGATACGCAGTATTTT. Translating gives CASSLVVTSETDTQYF.

This clonotype was observed a handful of times. The genes are TRBV29-1 and TRBJ2-2, with unresolved D. Deletions cut 4 bases from V and 6 bases from J, with 6 bases between. Germline CDR1 reads SQVTM; CDR2 reads ANQGSEA. CDR3 length: 11 residues. CDR3 DNA: TGCAGCGTTGCTGTATCCGGGGAGCTGTTTTTT. It encodes CSVAVSGELFF.

This clonotype has just a few counts. This rearrangement joins TRBV7-7 to TRBJ2-1; 8 bases match TRBD2. V shed 3 bases, J shed 6 bases, and the junction held 10 bases outside the gene matches. This CDR3 region has 16 residues. Germline V gives CDR1 SSHAT, CDR2 FNYEAQ (reference sequence). The CDR3 loop is CASSLGPGGVPNEQFF. Written as DNA, the CDR3 is TGTGCCAGCAGCTTGGGTCCGGGAGGGGTCCCCAATGAGCAGTTCTTC.

V is TRBV3-1 and J is TRBJ2-3, with D maybe TRBD2 (6 bases). The CDR3 is made up of 14 amino acids. From germline, CDR1 is LGHDT and CDR2 YNNKEL (reference sequence). Trimming removed 4 bases at V and 4 bases at J, with 12 bases between. Here the CDR3 reads CASSLVPGADTQYF. The CDR3 region has the DNA TGTGCCAGCAGCCTCGTCCCGGGGGCAGATACGCAGTATTTT.

The gene calls are TRBV5-1 and TRBJ2-2; tentative D call: TRBD2 (5 bases). V shed 3 bases and J shed 5 bases, with 5 bases lying between them. This CDR3 contains 12 residues. The V gene's germline CDR1 is SGHRS and CDR2 YFSETQ. CDR3 in amino acids: CASSWETGELFF. In DNA, the CDR3 is TGCGCCAGCAGCTGGGAGACCGGGGAGCTGTTTTTT.

A few counts support this clonotype. The rearrangement uses TRBV7-9 and TRBJ1-4, with a weak D call TRBD1 (6 bases). The CDR3 spans 17 residues. Germline assignment: CDR1 SEHNR and CDR2 FQNEAQ (reference sequence). Trimming stripped 1 base from V and 0 bases from J, with 12 bases between. Written as DNA, the CDR3 is TGTGCCAGCAGCTTAGGAGGGGGGGCGGCAACTAATGAAAAACTGTTTTTT. It translates to CASSLGGGAATNEKLFF.